This T cell receptor beta chain was observed in a study of blood T cell repertoires in COVID-19. Study background: The United States, Italy and Spain supplied acute and convalescent COVID-19 samples. Nucleic acid was either cDNA or gDNA, and it came from T cells, B-cell-depleted T cells, or PBMCs.

In the original processing: Amplification from reference gene primers served as the basis for estimated nucleated cell counts. Profiled with immunoSEQ multiplex PCR; TCRdb holds only in-frame clones, not every one. For V, J and clone size, that table is used; D and trimming come from the DNA. The table includes 220,000 or so clones, approximately 83% detected once. The germline CDR1 and CDR2 sequences are MDHEN and SYDVKM. This CDR3 spans 17 amino acids. The V segment lost 8 bases and the J segment 7 bases; nucleotides outside the gene matches: 17. The source of this sequence is a woman in her 30s who had recovered from COVID-19. The chain carries TRBV28 and TRBJ2-2, with 9 bases fitting TRBD2. Sequenced material: peripheral blood. DNA for the CDR3: TGTGCCAGCCTTTCCAAGGGAGCGGGAGGAGGTTTCGGGGAGCTGTTTTTT. Translating gives CASLSKGAGGGFGELFF. The full variable domain, its missing parts supplied by reference TRBV28 and TRBJ2-2, is DVKVTQSSRYLVKRTGEKVFLECVQDMDHENMFWYRQDPGLGLRLIYFSYDVKMKEKGDIPEGYSVSREKKERFSLILESASTNQTSMYLCASLSKGAGGGFGELFFGEGSRLTVL.